Shown below are 4 T cell receptor beta chains from a single sample sequenced in a study of patients and donors after allogeneic stem cell transplantation. TCRdb re-called the RT-PCR reads through MiXCR, storing one row per CDR3 protein. The sample holds roughly 940,000 distinct CDR3 sequences; about a sixth are singletons and the top ten take around 6%. Sequencing was performed on blood, either unsorted or a sorted T cell fraction (not recorded which). These receptors originate from a human donor who was either an allogeneic HSCT recipient or a stem cell or donor lymphocyte infusion donor (not recorded which). It is not recorded whose cells these are; they may come from a transplant donor.

This clonotype was counted between two and nine times. The DNA of the CDR3 is TGTGCCAGCAGTTTACGACAGGGGGCCGCAGATACGCAGTATTTT. Encoded protein: CASSLRQGAADTQYF. V and J are TRBV12-3 or TRBV12-4 and TRBJ2-3, with 10 positions matching TRBD1. The V and J ends lost 2 bases and 4 bases, in that order; junction bases with no gene match: 3. The CDR3 spans 15 residues.

The chain employs TRBV6-5 and TRBJ1-2, with 7 nucleotides matching TRBD1. CDR3 length equals 15 residues. Losses at the gene ends were 0 bases for V and 4 bases for J; bases not matched to a gene: 5. The V gene's germline CDR1 is MNHEY and CDR2 SVGAGI. The CDR3 region is CASSYSGRDSYGYTF. As DNA, the CDR3 is TGTGCCAGCAGTTACTCGGGGAGGGACAGCTATGGCTACACCTTC.

The table lists this clonotype with a few counts. V is TRBV7-8 and J is TRBJ1-6; D is uncertain. V was shortened by 5 bases and J by 12 bases, with 11 bases between the two germline ends. This CDR3 has 12 amino acids. Per germline, CDR1 SGHVS and CDR2 FQNEAQ. The CDR3 bases are TGTGCCAGCAGCACCCGCCTCGTACCCCTCCACTTT. Residues: CASSTRLVPLHF.

This clonotype is a singleton in its sample. Sequence at one end of the junction differs from germline and may be a read error. V and J are TRBV4-1 and TRBJ2-4, with D uncertain. The CDR3 is made up of 17 amino acids. Looked up from germline, CDR1 is MGHRA and CDR2 is YSYEKL. The CDR3 loop is CASSQITSRDVKNIRYF. The CDR3 DNA reads TGCGCCAGCAGCCAAATCACATCAAGGGATGTCAAAAACATTCGGTACTTC.